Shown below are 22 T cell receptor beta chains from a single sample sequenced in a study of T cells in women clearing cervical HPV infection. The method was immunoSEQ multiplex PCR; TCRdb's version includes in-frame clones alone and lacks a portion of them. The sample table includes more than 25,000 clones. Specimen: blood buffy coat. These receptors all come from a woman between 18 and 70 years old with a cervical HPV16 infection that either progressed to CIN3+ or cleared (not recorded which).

The chain's CDR3 is CSARAPGSGGAYNEQFF. CDR3 bases read: TGCAGTGCTAGAGCTCCTGGTAGCGGGGGGGCTTACAATGAG. V gene TRBV20-1 combines with J gene TRBJ2-1, with 11 bases fitting TRBD2. The read is 3 residues too short to cover the CDR3 end, so that end is filled in from the germline J gene. This CDR3 is built from 17 residues. The J segment lost 4 bases and the V segment lost 1 base, leaving 9 bases of the junction unmatched. From germline, CDR1 is DFQATT and CDR2 SNEGSKA (reference sequence).

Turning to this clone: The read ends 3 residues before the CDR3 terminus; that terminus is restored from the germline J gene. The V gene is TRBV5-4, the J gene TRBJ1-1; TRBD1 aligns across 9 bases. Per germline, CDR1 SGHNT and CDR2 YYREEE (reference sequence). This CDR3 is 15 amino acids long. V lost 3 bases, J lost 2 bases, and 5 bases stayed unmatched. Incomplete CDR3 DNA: TGTGCCAGCAGCTCGAGGGACAGGGAAAACACTGAA. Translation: CASSSRDRENTE. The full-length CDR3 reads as CASSSRDRENTEAFF.

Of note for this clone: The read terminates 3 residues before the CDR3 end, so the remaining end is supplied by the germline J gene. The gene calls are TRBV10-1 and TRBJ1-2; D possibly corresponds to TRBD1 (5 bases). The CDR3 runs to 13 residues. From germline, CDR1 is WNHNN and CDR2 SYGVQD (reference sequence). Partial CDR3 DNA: TGCGCCAGCAGTGGGGGCTTCCGTCTAAGC. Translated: CASSGGFRLS. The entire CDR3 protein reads CASSGGFRLSYTF.

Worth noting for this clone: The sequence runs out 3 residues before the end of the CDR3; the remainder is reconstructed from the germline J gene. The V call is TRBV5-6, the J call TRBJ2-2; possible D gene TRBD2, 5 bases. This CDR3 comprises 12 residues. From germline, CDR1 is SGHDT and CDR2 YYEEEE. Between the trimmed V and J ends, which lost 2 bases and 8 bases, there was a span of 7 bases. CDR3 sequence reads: CASSFGVGELFF. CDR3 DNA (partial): TGTGCCAGCAGCTTCGGGGTGGGGGAG.

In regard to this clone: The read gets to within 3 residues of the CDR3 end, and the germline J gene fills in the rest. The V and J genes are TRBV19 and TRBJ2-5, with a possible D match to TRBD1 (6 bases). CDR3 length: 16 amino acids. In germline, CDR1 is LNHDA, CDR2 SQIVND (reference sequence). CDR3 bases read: TGTGCCACCCAAGTAAGGGGGACGAGGGGCTCAGATACC. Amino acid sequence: CATQVRGTRGSDT. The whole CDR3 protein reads CATQVRGTRGSDTQYF.

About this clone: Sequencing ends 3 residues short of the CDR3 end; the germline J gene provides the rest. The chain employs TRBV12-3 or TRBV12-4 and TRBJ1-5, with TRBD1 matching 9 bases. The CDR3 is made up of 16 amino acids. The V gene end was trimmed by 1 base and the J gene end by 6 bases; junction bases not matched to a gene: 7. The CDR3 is CASSLEGTGMGQPQHF. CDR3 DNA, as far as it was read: TGTGCCAGCAGTTTAGAGGGGACAGGGATGGGTCAGCCC.

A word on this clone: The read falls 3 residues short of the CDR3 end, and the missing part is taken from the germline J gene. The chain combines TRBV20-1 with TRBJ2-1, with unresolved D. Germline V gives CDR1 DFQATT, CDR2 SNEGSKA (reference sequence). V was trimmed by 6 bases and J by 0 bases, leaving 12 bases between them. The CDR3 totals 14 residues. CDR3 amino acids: CSAHQTSSYNEQFF. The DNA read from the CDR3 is TGCAGTGCACACCAAACGAGCTCCTACAATGAG.

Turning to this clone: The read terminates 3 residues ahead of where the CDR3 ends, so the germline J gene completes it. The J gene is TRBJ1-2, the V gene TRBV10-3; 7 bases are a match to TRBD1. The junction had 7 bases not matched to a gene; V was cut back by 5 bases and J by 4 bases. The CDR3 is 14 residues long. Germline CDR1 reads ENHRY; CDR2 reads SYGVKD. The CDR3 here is CAISSVQGTYGYTF. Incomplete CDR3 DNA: TGTGCCATCAGTTCTGTACAGGGGACCTATGGC.

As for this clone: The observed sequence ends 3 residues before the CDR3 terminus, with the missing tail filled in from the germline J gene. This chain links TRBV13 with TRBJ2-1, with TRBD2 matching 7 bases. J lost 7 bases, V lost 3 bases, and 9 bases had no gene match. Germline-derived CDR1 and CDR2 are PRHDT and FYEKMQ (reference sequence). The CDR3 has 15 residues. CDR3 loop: CASSLSGILFNEQFF. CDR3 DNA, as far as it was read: TGTGCCAGCAGCTTGAGCGGGATTTTATTTAATGAG.

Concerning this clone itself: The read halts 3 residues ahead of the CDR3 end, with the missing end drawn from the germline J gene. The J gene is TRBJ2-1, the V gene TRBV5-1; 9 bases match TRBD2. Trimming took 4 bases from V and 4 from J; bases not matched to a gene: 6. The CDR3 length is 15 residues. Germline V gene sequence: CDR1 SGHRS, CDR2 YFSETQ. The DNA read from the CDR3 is TGCGCCAGCAGCCCAGGGACTAGCAAATACAATGAG. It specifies CASSPGTSKYNE. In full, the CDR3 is CASSPGTSKYNEQFF.

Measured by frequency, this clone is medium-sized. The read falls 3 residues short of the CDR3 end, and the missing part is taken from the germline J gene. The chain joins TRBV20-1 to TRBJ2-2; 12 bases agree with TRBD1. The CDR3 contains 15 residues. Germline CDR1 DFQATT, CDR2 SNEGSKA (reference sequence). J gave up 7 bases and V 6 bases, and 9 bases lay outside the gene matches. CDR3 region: CSAPTGTGGFGELFF. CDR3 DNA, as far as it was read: TGCAGTGCCCCGACCGGGACAGGGGGCTTCGGGGAG.

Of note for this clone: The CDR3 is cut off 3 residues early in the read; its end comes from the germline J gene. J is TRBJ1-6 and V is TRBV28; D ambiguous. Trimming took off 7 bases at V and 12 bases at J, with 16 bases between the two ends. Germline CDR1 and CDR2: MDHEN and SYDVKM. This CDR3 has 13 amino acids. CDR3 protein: CASTAGAIRPLHF. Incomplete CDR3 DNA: TGTGCCAGCACGGCAGGAGCTATACGACCC. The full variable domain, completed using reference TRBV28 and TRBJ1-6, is DVKVTQSSRYLVKRTGEKVFLECVQDMDHENMFWYRQDPGLGLRLIYFSYDVKMKEKGDIPEGYSVSREKKERFSLILESASTNQTSMYLCASTAGAIRPLHFGNGTRLTVT.

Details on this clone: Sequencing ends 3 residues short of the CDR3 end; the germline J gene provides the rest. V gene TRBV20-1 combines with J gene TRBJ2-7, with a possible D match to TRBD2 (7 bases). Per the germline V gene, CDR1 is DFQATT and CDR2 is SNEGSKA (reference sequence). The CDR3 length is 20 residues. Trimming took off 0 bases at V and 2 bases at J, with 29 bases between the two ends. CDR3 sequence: CSARDHEGERGGGTTYEQYF. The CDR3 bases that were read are TGCAGTGCTAGAGATCATGAGGGGGAAAGGGGCGGGGGTACTACCTACGAG.

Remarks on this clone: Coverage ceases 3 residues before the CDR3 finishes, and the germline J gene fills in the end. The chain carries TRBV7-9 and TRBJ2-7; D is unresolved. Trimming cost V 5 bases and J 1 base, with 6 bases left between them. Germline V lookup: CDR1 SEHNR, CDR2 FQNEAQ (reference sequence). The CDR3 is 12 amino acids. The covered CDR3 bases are TGTGCCAGCAGCCTACGTTCCTACGAG. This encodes CASSLRSYE. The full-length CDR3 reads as CASSLRSYEQYF.

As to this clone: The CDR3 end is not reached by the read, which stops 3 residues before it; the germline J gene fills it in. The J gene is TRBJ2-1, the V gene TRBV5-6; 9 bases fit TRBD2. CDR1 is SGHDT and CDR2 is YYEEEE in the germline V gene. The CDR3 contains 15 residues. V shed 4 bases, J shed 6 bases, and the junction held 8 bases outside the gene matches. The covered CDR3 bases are TGTGCCAGCAGCCTTGGGACTAGCTGGGCCAATGAG. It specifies CASSLGTSWANE. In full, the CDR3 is CASSLGTSWANEQFF.

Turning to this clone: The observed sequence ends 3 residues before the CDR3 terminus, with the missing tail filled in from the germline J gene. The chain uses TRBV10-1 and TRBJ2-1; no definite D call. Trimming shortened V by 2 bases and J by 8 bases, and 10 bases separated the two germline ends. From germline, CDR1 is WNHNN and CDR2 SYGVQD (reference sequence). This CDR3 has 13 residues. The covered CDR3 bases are TGCGCCAGCAGTGAGAGTCGGGTCCATGAG. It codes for CASSESRVHE. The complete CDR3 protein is CASSESRVHEQFF.

The part of the CDR3 DNA that was read is TGTGCCAGCAGCCCTCAGAGCGCGCAGACC. Its protein product is CASSPQSAQT. The complete CDR3 sequence is CASSPQSAQTQYF. The V and J genes are TRBV7-2 and TRBJ2-5; no clear D. From the germline J gene comes the end of the CDR3, since the read stops 3 residues before it. V was pared by 5 bases and J by 6 bases, with 13 bases between. Per the germline V gene, CDR1 is SGHTA and CDR2 is FQGNSA. This CDR3 has 13 amino acids.

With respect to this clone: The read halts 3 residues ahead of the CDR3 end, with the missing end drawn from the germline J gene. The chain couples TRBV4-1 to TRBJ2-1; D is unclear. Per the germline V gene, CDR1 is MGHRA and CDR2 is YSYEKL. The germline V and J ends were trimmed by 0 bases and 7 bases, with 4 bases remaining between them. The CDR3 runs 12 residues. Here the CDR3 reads CASSQEGNEQFF. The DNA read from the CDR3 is TGCGCCAGCAGCCAAGAAGGGAATGAG.

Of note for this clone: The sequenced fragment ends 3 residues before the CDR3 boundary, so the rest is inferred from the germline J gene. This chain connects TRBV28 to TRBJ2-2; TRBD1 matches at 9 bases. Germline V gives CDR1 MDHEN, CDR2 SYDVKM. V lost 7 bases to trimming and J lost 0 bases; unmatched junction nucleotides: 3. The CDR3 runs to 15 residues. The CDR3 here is CASITGGTNTGELFF. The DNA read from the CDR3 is TGTGCCAGCATAACAGGGGGCACGAACACCGGGGAG. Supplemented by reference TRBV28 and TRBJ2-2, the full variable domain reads DVKVTQSSRYLVKRTGEKVFLECVQDMDHENMFWYRQDPGLGLRLIYFSYDVKMKEKGDIPEGYSVSREKKERFSLILESASTNQTSMYLCASITGGTNTGELFFGEGSRLTVL.

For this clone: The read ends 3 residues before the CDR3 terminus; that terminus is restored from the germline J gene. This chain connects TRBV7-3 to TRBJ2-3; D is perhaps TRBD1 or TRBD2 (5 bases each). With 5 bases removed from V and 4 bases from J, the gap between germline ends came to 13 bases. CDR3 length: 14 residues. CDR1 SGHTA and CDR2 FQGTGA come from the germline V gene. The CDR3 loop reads CASSVEGPADTQYF. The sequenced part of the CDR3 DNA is TGTGCCAGCAGCGTCGAGGGGCCAGCAGATACG. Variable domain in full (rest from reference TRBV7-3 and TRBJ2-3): GAGVSQTPSNKVTEKGKYVELRCDPISGHTALYWYRQSLGQGPEFLIYFQGTGAADDSGLPNDRFFAVRPEGSVSTLKIQRTERGDSAVYLCASSVEGPADTQYFGPGTRLTVL.

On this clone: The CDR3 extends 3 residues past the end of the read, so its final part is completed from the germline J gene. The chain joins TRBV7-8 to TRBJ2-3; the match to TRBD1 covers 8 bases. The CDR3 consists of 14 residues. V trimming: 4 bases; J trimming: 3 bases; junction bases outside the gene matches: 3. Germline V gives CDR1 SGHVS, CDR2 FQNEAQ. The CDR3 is CASSSRTGTDTQYF. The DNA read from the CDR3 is TGTGCCAGCAGCTCCAGGACAGGGACAGATACG.

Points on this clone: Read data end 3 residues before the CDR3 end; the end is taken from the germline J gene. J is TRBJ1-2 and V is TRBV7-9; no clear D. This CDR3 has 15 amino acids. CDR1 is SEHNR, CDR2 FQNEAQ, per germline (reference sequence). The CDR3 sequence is CASSSQLAGEGDYTF. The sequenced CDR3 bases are TGTGCCAGCAGCTCCCAACTAGCGGGAGAAGGAGAC.